One and the same sample provided the 4 T cell receptor beta chains below, sequenced in a study of cytomegalovirus exposure and HLA in healthy donors. Vbeta (60) and Jbeta (13) primers were used in the PCR. Method: immunoSEQ multiplex PCR; TCRdb's copy keeps in-frame clones and lacks some. This sample has roughly 100,000 clones, with roughly a tenth found just once. The source material was PBMCs. Receptors originate from a man aged 40-50 years in good health and CMV-seropositive.

This chain links TRBV7-2 with TRBJ2-7; 8 bases map to TRBD1. Germline values: CDR1 SGHTA, CDR2 FQGNSA. The V gene end was trimmed by 0 bases and the J gene end by 4 bases; junction bases not matched to a gene: 2. CDR3 length: 14 amino acids. Written as DNA, the CDR3 is TGTGCCAGCAGCTTAGCGGGACAGGTTTACGAGCAGTACTTC. Protein product: CASSLAGQVYEQYF.

In this sample, this clone turned up a few times. The gene calls are TRBV4-1 and TRBJ2-7; 7 bases fit TRBD1. The length of the CDR3 is 15 residues. The V gene end was trimmed by 1 base and the J gene end by 3 bases; junction bases not matched to a gene: 6. Germline V gene data show CDR1 as MGHRA and CDR2 as YSYEKL. Here the CDR3 reads CASSQGQGEFYEQYF. CDR3 coding DNA: TGCGCCAGCAGCCAAGGCCAGGGGGAATTCTACGAGCAGTACTTC.

Only a few counts were recorded for this clone. The V call is TRBV25-1, the J call TRBJ2-1; D call uncertain. The CDR3 sequence is 16 residues long. Germline CDR1 reads MGHDK; CDR2 reads SYGVNS. V was trimmed by 1 base and J by 0 bases, leaving 10 bases between them. The chain's CDR3 is CASSELGESSYNEQFF. The CDR3 DNA sequence: TGTGCCAGCAGTGAATTGGGCGAGAGCTCCTACAATGAGCAGTTCTTC.

CDR3 in amino acids: CASSFPDRGHTGELFF. The DNA of the CDR3 is TGTGCCAGCAGCTTCCCGGACAGGGGGCACACCGGGGAGCTGTTTTTT. The chain joins TRBV13 to TRBJ2-2; TRBD1 matches at 11 bases. The germline V gene has CDR1 PRHDT and CDR2 FYEKMQ (reference sequence). V shed 3 bases, J shed 3 bases, and the junction held 3 bases outside the gene matches. The CDR3 runs to 16 residues.